This TCR beta chain was captured in a study of blood T cell repertoires in COVID-19. Measured with immunoSEQ multiplex PCR; TCRdb has only the in-frame clones, and not every one. The repertoire holds tens of thousands of clones, with roughly four fifths as singletons. The CDR3 runs to 13 residues. The V and J ends lost 3 bases and 4 bases respectively, with 9 bases between them. The genes are TRBV12-3 or TRBV12-4 and TRBJ1-1, with D possibly matching TRBD1 (5 bases). Sequences were obtained from peripheral blood. This receptor was identified in a woman aged 60-75 years with acute or convalescent COVID-19. CDR3 DNA sequence: TGTGCCAGCAGTTTTATAAGGGGCACTGAAGCTTTCTTT. Translated, it gives CASSFIRGTEAFF.